This is a list of T cell receptor beta chains from one sample in a study of cytotoxic CD8 clonotypes in ibrutinib-treated CLL. Method: immunoSEQ multiplex PCR; TCRdb's copy keeps in-frame clones and lacks some. Of about 160,000 clones in the sample, more than 65% are singletons; the top ten hold roughly 2%. The sample here was PBMCs, taken after 12 months of ibrutinib treatment. These receptors were collected from a human donor with chronic lymphocytic leukemia. Each CDR3 is given without its conserved first and last residue. D genes are given only for firm matches.

D gene: NA
J gene: TRBJ2-6
V gene: TRBV5-1
CDR3 protein: ARSLGGQAGANVLT

D gene: NA
J gene: TRBJ2-5
V gene: TRBV5-5
CDR3 protein: ASRFGGRGLETQY

D gene: TRBD1
J gene: TRBJ1-5
V gene: TRBV28
CDR3 protein: ASSTGQGASQPQH

D gene: NA
J gene: TRBJ1-6
V gene: TRBV7-2
CDR3 protein: ASSLRFGGWSNSPLH

D gene: NA
J gene: TRBJ2-3
V gene: TRBV7-3
CDR3 protein: ASSLRGATDTQY

D gene: TRBD2
J gene: TRBJ2-7
V gene: TRBV18
CDR3 protein: ASSPPPGGARPSYEQY

D gene: TRBD2
J gene: TRBJ2-3
V gene: TRBV27
CDR3 protein: ASRMTSVRTDTQY

D gene: TRBD1
J gene: TRBJ1-1
V gene: TRBV18
CDR3 protein: ASSPAGEGATEAF

D gene: TRBD1
J gene: TRBJ1-2
V gene: TRBV6-5
CDR3 protein: ASSRDRAYGYT

D gene: NA
J gene: TRBJ2-4
V gene: TRBV7-8
CDR3 protein: ASSPGTRGLLAKNIQY